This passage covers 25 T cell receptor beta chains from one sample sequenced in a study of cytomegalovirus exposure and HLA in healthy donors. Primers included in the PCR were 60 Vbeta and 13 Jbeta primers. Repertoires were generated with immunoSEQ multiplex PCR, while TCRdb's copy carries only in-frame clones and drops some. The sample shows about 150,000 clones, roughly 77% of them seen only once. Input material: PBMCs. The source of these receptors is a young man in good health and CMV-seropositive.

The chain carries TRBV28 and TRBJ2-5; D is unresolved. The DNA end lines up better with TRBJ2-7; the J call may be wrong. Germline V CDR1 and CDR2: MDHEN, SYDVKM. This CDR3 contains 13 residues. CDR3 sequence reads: CASSPGWSYEQYF. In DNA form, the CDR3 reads TGTGCCAGCAGTCCCGGTTGGAGCTACGAGCAGTACTTC.

The CDR3 DNA is TGTGCCAGCCTAGCAGGGGGCCTGAACACTGAAGCTTTCTTT. It specifies CASLAGGLNTEAFF. The chain joins TRBV27 to TRBJ1-1; 8 nucleotides align to TRBD1. CDR3 length: 14 amino acids. J gave up 0 bases and V 8 bases, and 5 bases lay outside the gene matches. Germline V gives CDR1 MNHEY, CDR2 SMNVEV (reference sequence).

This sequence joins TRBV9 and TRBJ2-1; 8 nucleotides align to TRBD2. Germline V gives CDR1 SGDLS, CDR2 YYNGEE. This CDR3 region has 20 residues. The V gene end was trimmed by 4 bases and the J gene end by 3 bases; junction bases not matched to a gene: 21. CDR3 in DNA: TGTGCCAGCAGCAAATTTAACCCCGGGACTAGGGCGGGTTTCTACAATGAGCAGTTCTTC. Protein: CASSKFNPGTRAGFYNEQFF.

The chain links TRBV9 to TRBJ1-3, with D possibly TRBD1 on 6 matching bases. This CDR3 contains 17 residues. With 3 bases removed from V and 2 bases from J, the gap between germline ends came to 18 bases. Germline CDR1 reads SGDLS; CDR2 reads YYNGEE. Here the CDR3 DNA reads TGTGCCAGCAGCGACCCTCCGGGACACCTTCCTGGAAACACCATATATTTT. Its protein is CASSDPPGHLPGNTIYF.

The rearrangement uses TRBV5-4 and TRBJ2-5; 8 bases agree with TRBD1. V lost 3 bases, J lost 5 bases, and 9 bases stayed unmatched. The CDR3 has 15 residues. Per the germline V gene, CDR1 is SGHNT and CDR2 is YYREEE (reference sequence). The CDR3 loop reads CASSSDRVMRETQYF. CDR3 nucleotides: TGTGCCAGCAGCTCGGACAGGGTTATGCGTGAGACCCAGTACTTC.

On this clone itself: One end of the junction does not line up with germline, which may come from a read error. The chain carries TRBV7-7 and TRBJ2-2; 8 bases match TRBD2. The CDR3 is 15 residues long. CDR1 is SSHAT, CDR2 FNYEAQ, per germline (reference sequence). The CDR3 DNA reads TGTGCTAGCAGCTTTAGCGGGATTAGCACCGGGGAGCTGTTTTTT. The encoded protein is CASSFSGISTGELFF.

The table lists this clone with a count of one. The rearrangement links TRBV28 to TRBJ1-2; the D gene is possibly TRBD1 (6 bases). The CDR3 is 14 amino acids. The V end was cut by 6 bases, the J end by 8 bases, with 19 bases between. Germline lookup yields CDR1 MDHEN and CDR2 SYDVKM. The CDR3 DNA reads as TGTGCCAGCAGCGGTTATGGGGGCCGGCAAGGCTACACCTTC. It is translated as CASSGYGGRQGYTF.

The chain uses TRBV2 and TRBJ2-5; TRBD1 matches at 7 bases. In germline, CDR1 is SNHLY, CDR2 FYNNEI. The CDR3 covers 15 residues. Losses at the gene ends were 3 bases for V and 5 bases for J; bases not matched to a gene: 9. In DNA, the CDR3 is TGTGCCAGCAGTGAGTTCTCCGGGACAGTCGAGACCCAGTACTTC. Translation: CASSEFSGTVETQYF.

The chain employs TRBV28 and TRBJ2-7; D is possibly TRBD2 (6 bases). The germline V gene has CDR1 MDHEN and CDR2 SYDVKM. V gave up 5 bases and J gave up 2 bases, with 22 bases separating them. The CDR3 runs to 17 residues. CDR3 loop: CASSTRGVVRGTYEQYF. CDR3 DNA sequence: TGTGCCAGCAGTACTAGAGGAGTAGTACGCGGGACCTACGAGCAGTACTTC.

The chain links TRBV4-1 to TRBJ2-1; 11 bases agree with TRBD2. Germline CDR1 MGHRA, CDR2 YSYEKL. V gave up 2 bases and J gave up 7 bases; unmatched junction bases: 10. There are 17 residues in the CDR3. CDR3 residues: CASSQIGASGRINEQFF. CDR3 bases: TGCGCCAGCAGCCAAATCGGGGCTAGCGGGAGGATAAATGAGCAGTTCTTC.

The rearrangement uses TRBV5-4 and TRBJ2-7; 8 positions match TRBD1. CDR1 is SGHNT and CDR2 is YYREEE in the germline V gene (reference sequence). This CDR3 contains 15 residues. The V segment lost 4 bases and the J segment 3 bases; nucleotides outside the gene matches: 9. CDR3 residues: CASSPRRTGIYEQYF. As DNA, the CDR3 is TGTGCCAGCAGCCCCCGCCGGACAGGGATCTACGAGCAGTACTTC. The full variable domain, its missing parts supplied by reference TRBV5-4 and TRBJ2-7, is ETGVTQSPTHLIKTRGQQVTLRCSSQSGHNTVSWYQQALGQGPQFIFQYYREEENGRGNFPPRFSGLQFPNYSSELNVNALELDDSALYLCASSPRRTGIYEQYFGPGTRLTVT.

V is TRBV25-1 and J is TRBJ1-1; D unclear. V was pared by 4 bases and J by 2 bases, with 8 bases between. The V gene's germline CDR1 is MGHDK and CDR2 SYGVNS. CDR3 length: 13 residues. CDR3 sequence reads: CASSAGSNTEAFF. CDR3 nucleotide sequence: TGTGCCAGCAGTGCGGGGTCCAACACTGAAGCTTTCTTT.

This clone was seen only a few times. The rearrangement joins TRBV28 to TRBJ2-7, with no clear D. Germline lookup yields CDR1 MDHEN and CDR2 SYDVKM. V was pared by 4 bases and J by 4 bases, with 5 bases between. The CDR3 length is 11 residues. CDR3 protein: CASSSEYEQYF. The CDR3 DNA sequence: TGTGCCAGCAGTTCCGAGTACGAGCAGTACTTC.

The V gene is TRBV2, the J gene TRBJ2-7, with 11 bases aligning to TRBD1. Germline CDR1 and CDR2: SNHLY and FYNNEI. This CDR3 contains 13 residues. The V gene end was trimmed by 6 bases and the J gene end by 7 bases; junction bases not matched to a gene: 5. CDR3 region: CASSKDRGREQYF. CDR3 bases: TGTGCCAGCAGCAAGGACAGGGGGCGAGAGCAGTACTTC.

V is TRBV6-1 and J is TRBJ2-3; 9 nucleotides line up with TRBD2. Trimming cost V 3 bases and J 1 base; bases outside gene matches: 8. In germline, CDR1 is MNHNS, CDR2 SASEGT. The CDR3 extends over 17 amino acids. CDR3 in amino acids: CASSDRGSGSGTDTQYF. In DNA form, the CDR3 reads TGTGCCAGCAGTGATCGCGGTAGCGGGAGTGGCACAGATACGCAGTATTTT.

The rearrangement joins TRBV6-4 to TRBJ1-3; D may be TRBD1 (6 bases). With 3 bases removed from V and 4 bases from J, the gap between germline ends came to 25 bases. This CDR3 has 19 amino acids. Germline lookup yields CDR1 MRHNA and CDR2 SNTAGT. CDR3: CASSDSLDRPRGCGNTIYF. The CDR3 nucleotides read TGTGCCAGCAGTGATTCACTCGACAGGCCTAGGGGTTGCGGAAACACCATATATTTT.

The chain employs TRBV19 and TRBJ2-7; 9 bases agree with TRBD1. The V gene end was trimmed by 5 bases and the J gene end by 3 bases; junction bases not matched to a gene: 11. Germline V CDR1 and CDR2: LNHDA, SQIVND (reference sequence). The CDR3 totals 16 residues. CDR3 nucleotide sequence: TGTGCCAGTAGTGTACTACAGGGGGCGTTCGGCTACGAGCAGTACTTC. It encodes CASSVLQGAFGYEQYF.

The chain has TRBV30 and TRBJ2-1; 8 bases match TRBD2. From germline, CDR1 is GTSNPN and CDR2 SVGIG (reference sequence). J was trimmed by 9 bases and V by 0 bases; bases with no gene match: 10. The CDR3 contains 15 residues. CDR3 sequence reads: CAWSVPGLEYGEQFF. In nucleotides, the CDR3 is TGTGCCTGGAGTGTACCGGGACTAGAATACGGTGAGCAGTTCTTC.

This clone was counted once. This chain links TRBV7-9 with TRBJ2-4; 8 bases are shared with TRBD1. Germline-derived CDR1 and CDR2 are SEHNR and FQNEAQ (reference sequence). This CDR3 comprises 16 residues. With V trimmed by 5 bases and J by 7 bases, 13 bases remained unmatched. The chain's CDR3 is CASSPFDVTGVNIQYF. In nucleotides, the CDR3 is TGTGCCAGCAGCCCGTTCGACGTGACAGGGGTTAACATTCAGTACTTC.

The CDR3 is CASSFGTSGASTDTQYF. The CDR3, as DNA: TGTGCCAGCAGCTTCGGGACTAGCGGGGCCTCCACAGATACGCAGTATTTT. This sequence joins TRBV11-2 and TRBJ2-3; 13 bases align to TRBD2. There are 17 residues in the CDR3. Unmatched junction bases numbered 5, after V lost 3 bases and J lost 2 bases. The germline gives CDR1 SGHAT, CDR2 FQNNGV.

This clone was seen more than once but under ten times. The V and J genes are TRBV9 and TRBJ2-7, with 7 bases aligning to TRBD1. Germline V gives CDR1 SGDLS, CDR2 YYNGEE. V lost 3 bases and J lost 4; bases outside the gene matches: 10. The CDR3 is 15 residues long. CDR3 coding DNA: TGTGCCAGCAGCGGGCCCGGGACAGCGACGTACGAGCAGTACTTC. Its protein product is CASSGPGTATYEQYF.

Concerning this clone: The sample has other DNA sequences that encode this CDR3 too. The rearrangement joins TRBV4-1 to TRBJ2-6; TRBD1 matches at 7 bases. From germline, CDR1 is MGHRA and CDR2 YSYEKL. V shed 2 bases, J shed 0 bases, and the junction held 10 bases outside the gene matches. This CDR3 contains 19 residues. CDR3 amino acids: CASSQRNGQANSGANVLTF. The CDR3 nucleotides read TGCGCCAGCAGCCAACGGAACGGACAGGCGAACTCTGGGGCCAACGTCCTGACTTTC.

CDR3 sequence reads: CASSENRGGYGYTF. The CDR3 DNA reads as TGTGCCAGCAGTGAAAACCGTGGGGGGTATGGCTACACCTTC. V usage is TRBV6-1 and J usage is TRBJ1-2; maybe TRBD1 (5 bases). The CDR3 is 14 residues long. Germline values: CDR1 MNHNS, CDR2 SASEGT. V was cut by 2 bases and J by 5 bases, with 12 bases left in between.

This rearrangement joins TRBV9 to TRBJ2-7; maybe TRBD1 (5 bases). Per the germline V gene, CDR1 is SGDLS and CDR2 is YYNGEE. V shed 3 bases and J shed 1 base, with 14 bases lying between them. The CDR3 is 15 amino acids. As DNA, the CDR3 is TGTGCCAGCAGCGAGGGGCCCACTGGGTCCTACGAGCAGTACTTC. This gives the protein CASSEGPTGSYEQYF. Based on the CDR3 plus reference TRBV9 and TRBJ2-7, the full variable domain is DSGVTQTPKHLITATGQRVTLRCSPRSGDLSVYWYQQSLDQGLQFLIQYYNGEERAKGNILERFSAQQFPDLHSELNLSSLELGDSALYFCASSEGPTGSYEQYFGPGTRLTVT.

The CDR3 DNA is TGTGCCAGCAAGTTGGTGGGGAGAGGAAACACCATATATTTT. It encodes CASKLVGRGNTIYF. The chain uses TRBV28 and TRBJ1-3, with no clear D. This CDR3 contains 14 residues. In germline, CDR1 is MDHEN, CDR2 SYDVKM. Trimming took 7 bases from V and 4 from J, leaving 14 bases between them.